This TCR beta chain was observed in a study of blood T cell repertoires in COVID-19 (dated by TCRdb to 2018 to 2020). Regarding the research as a whole: Samples covering the acute and convalescent phases of COVID-19 were provided by collaborators in the United States, Italy and Spain. Subjects who had been exposed to COVID-19, were actively infected with it, or had recovered from it provided the deeply sampled blood TCRbeta repertoires that made up the dataset. The repertoires were released in a freely available public database meant as a resource for research on the immune response to SARS-CoV-2. The samples were drawn from two sources: the first 160 participants of the ongoing ImmuneRACE study, and fewer than 1,500 subjects contributed by 6 global collaborators. The prospective study material was composed of cDNA or gDNA derived from T cells, B-cell-depleted T cells, or PBMCs. Sample metadata almost always included a de-identified subject ID, COVID-19 status, age in years and sex. Where HLA class I and class II types were available, the types were taken from metadata supplied by the sample provider, not from assay-based typing.

On the study overall, not on this receptor specifically: How much clinical and demographic metadata was included differed by source and by participant, and the metadata was provided uncurated.

Sequences WSHSY (CDR1) and SAAADI (CDR2) are obtained from the germline V gene. The germline V and J ends show losses of 3 bases and 5 bases respectively, and no gene match explains 10 bases of the junction. The CDR3 goes from the cysteine to the phenylalanine over 15 residues. The retained sequence is limited to the CDR3, 45 bases, with the frame set at the first base. TCRbeta CDR3 regions were amplified from genomic DNA using the immunoSEQ Assay, a bias-controlled multiplex PCR. As for the original processing: The number of nucleated cells in each sample was estimated from the amplification of reference gene primers within the assay. To quantify the absolute abundance of each unique TCRbeta CDR3 rearrangement, sequence reads were collapsed and filtered. For each sample, productive Simpson clonality was calculated by taking the square root of Simpson's diversity index across productive rearrangements. Held by TCRdb, this immuneACCESS table contains in-frame sequences only and omits some clones. Under half of the omission traces to an unresolved V gene where checked; the cause of the rest is unknown. The V and J calls and clone size were taken over from that table, and D and trimming were inferred from the DNA. Counted in this sample were roughly 180,000 clones; around 80% of them appeared once. 13% of the sample rests with the top ten.

Enrolling through a virtual design, the prospective study's participants ranged in age from roughly 18 to 90 years and lived across around 25 United States geographic areas. Cohort assignment in the prospective study relied on participant-reported clinical history from a screening survey and a study questionnaire. ImmuneRACE Cohort 3 recovered participants were defined by two consecutive negative NP/OP PCR tests, healthcare professional clearance, or symptom resolution. In the prospective study, whole blood, serum and a nasopharyngeal or oropharyngeal swab were collected from each participant by mobile phlebotomists. Participants in the prospective study had the option to provide additional blood draws and questionnaires over a 2-month period. Before DNA extraction, blood samples from the prospective study were shipped at room temperature or frozen. A remark on this clone: The antigen it binds to is not known. The sample holds no much larger clone one base away, and base qualities are not on file.

The receptor was derived from a woman aged 55 to 70 who had recovered from COVID-19. Material: PBMCs or T cells enriched from blood (not recorded which). This chain joins TRBV10-2 to TRBJ2-7; TRBD2 lines up with 7 middle nucleotides. The CDR3: CASSDGAGDPNEQYF. The bases are TGCGCCAGCAGTGATGGGGCGGGGGACCCAAACGAGCAGTACTTC.